This entry is about one T cell receptor beta chain. The antigen remains undetermined. This entry is derived from a study of cytomegalovirus exposure and HLA in healthy donors. Study findings and constraints: Presence/absence analyses assumed roughly uniform sequencing depth across donors, which may not hold. Listed as cytomegalovirus-associated were over 150 TCR beta chains.

A multiplex PCR was run with 60 Vbeta primers and 13 Jbeta primers. The table came from immunoSEQ multiplex PCR; TCRdb's copy has only in-frame clones and leaves some out. The table includes some 150,000 clones, 70% to 80% detected once. Germline lookup yields CDR1 LGHNA and CDR2 YNFKEQ. The CDR3 has 15 amino acids. V lost 4 bases and J lost 4; bases outside the gene matches: 10. J is TRBJ2-7 and V is TRBV4-2; TRBD1 agrees at 7 bases. Sequenced sample: PBMCs. This sequence originates from a man aged 25 to 40 in good health and CMV-seronegative. CDR3: CASSLGVTGSYEQYF. CDR3 coding DNA: TGTGCCAGCAGCCTCGGGGTGACAGGGTCTTACGAGCAGTACTTC.